These 9 T cell receptor beta chains came from one sample sequenced in a study of PD-L1 blockade in urothelial cancer. Time point: peripheral blood 6 weeks after treatment start. Data came from immunoSEQ multiplex PCR; TCRdb stores just in-frame clones and leaves some out. The sample lists tens of thousands of clones, under 95% seen once, with 6% to 9.5% in the top ten. The sequences come from PBMCs, collected around atezolizumab (anti-PD-L1) treatment. The receptors come from a man between 65 and 80 years old with urothelial cancer.

This CDR3 is CASSRDRAGEQYF. The CDR3 DNA sequence: TGTGCCAGCAGCAGGGACAGGGCGGGGGAGCAGTACTTC. The chain links TRBV5-4 to TRBJ2-7; 9 bases align to TRBD1. The junction had 6 bases not matched to a gene; V was cut back by 4 bases and J by 7 bases. The CDR3 covers 13 residues. Germline assignment: CDR1 SGHNT and CDR2 YYREEE (reference sequence).

The chain couples TRBV28 to TRBJ1-3; possible D gene TRBD1, 5 bases. V was shortened by 8 bases and J by 3 bases, with 20 bases between the two germline ends. CDR3 length: 16 residues. The germline V gene encodes CDR1 MDHEN and CDR2 SYDVKM. The CDR3 DNA is TGTGCCAGCTCCACCCCAAGACGGACATTTGGAAACACCATATATTTT. Translated: CASSTPRRTFGNTIYF.

V and J are TRBV27 and TRBJ2-1, with D possibly being TRBD2 (6 bases). CDR3 length equals 15 residues. Trimming stripped 0 bases from V and 2 bases from J, with 8 bases between. The germline V gene encodes CDR1 MNHEY and CDR2 SMNVEV (reference sequence). DNA of the CDR3: TGTGCCAGCAGTTTATCGAGCGGGCCCTACAATGAGCAGTTCTTC. It specifies CASSLSSGPYNEQFF.

This clone was counted a few times. This rearrangement joins TRBV18 to TRBJ1-1; D might be TRBD1 (5 bases). The CDR3 runs 14 residues. V lost 7 bases and J 0 bases, leaving 12 bases between the germline ends. CDR1 is KGHSH, CDR2 LQKENI, per germline. This chain's CDR3 is CASCHGGVNTEAFF. The CDR3 DNA is TGTGCCAGCTGCCACGGGGGGGTGAACACTGAAGCTTTCTTT.

The CDR3 region is CASTLRAGSETQYF. The CDR3 nucleotides are TGCGCCAGCACCCTCAGGGCGGGGTCGGAGACCCAGTACTTC. The J gene is TRBJ2-5, the V gene TRBV10-2; weak D call: TRBD2 (6 bases). From germline, CDR1 is WSHSY and CDR2 SAAADI. The CDR3 covers 14 residues. Trimming removed 7 bases from V and 5 bases from J, with 17 bases in between.

V usage is TRBV2 and J usage is TRBJ1-5; 8 nucleotides agree with TRBD1. Unmatched junction bases numbered 9, after V lost 3 bases and J lost 2 bases. The germline V gene encodes CDR1 SNHLY and CDR2 FYNNEI. The length of the CDR3 is 17 residues. The CDR3 here is CASSDIQGAPGNQPQHF. The CDR3 DNA is TGTGCCAGCAGTGATATCCAGGGGGCGCCGGGCAATCAGCCCCAGCATTTT. The whole variable domain, filled in from reference TRBV2 and TRBJ1-5, reads EPEVTQTPSHQVTQMGQEVILRCVPISNHLYFYWYRQILGQKVEFLVSFYNNEISEKSEIFDDQFSVERPDGSNFTLKIRSTKLEDSAMYFCASSDIQGAPGNQPQHFGDGTRLSIL.

The rearrangement links TRBV9 to TRBJ2-6; D is possibly TRBD1 (6 bases). Trimming pared 4 bases from V and 1 base from J, leaving 12 bases between. Germline V gives CDR1 SGDLS, CDR2 YYNGEE. The CDR3 has 16 amino acids. Here the CDR3 reads CASSPEGGSGANVLTF. CDR3 in DNA: TGTGCCAGCAGCCCCGAAGGGGGATCTGGGGCCAACGTCCTGACTTTC.

The V and J genes are TRBV6-6 and TRBJ2-7, with 9 bases fitting TRBD1. Trimming took 6 bases from V and 0 from J; bases not matched to a gene: 9. Germline lookup yields CDR1 MNHNY and CDR2 SVGAGI (reference sequence). CDR3 length: 16 amino acids. CDR3 region: CASSSLRGQGSYEQYF. For the CDR3, the DNA is TGTGCCAGCAGCTCACTTCGGGGACAGGGCTCCTACGAGCAGTACTTC.

The chain carries TRBV27 and TRBJ2-1; 9 bases agree with TRBD2. CDR3 size: 15 residues. Germline V gene data show CDR1 as MNHEY and CDR2 as SMNVEV (reference sequence). V shed 8 bases, J shed 4 bases, and the junction held 9 bases outside the gene matches. In DNA form, the CDR3 reads TGTGCCAGCGGCTCTAGCGGGGCGATTTACAATGAGCAGTTCTTC. Translation gives CASGSSGAIYNEQFF.